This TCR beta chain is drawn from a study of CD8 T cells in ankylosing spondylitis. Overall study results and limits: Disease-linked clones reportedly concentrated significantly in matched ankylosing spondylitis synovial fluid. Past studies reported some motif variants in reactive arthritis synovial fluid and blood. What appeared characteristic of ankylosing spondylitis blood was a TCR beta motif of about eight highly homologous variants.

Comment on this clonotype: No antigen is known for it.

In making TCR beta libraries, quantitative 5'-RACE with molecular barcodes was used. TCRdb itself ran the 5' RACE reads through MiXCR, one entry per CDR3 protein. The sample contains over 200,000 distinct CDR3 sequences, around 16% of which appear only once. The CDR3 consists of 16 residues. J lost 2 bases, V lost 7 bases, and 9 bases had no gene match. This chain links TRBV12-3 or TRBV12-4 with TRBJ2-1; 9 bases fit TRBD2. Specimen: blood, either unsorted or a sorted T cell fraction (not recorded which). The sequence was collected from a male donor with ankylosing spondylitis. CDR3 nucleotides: TGTGCCAGCACCCCGAGCCTAGCGGGGACCTACAATGAGCAGTTCTTC. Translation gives CASTPSLAGTYNEQFF.